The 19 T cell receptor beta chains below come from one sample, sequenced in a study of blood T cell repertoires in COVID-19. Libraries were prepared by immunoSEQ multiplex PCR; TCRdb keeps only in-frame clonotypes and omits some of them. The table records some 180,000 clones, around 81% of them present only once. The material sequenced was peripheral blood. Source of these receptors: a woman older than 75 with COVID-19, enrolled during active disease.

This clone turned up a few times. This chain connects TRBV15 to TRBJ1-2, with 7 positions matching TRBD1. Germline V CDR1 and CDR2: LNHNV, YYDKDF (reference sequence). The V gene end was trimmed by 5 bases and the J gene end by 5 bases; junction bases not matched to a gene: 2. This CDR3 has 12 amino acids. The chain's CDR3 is CATSPTGYGYTF. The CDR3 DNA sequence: TGTGCCACCAGCCCGACAGGGTATGGCTACACCTTC.

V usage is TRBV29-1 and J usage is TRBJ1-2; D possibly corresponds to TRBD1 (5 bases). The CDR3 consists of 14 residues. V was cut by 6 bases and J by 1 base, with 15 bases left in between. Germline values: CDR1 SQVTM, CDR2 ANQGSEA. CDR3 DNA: TGCAGCGTCCGTGACAGAATCCTTAACTATGGCTACACCTTC. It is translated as CSVRDRILNYGYTF. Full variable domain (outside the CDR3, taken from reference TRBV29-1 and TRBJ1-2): SAVISQKPSRDICQRGTSLTIQCQVDSQVTMMFWYRQQPGQSLTLIATANQGSEATYESGFVIDKFPISRPNLTFSTLTVSNMSPEDSSIYLCSVRDRILNYGYTFGSGTRLTVV.

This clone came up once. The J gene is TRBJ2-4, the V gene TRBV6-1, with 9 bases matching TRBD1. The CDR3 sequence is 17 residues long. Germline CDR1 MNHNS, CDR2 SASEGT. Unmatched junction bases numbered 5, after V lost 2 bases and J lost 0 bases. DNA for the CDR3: TGTGCCAGCAGTGAAACAGGGGGCACCCTAGCCAAAAACATTCAGTACTTC. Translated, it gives CASSETGGTLAKNIQYF.

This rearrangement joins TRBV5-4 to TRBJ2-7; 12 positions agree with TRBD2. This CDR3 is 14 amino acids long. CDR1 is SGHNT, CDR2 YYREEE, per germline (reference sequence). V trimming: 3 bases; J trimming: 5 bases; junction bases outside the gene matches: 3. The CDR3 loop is CASSSRTSGNEQYF. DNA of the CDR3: TGTGCCAGCAGCTCACGGACTAGCGGGAACGAGCAGTACTTC.

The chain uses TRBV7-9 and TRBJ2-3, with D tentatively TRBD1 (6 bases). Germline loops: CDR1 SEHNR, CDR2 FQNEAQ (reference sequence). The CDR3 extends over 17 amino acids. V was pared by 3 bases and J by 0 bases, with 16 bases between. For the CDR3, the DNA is TGTGCCAGCAGCTTGGCCGGGACATTCTCTAGCACAGATACGCAGTATTTT. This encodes CASSLAGTFSSTDTQYF.

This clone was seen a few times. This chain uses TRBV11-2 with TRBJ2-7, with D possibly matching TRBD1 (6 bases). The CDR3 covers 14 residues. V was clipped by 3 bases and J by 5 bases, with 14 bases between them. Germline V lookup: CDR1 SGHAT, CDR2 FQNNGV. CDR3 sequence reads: CASSLTGLLDEQYF. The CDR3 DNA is TGTGCCAGCAGCTTGACAGGTCTCCTCGACGAGCAGTACTTC. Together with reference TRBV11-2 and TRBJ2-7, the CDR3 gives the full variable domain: EAGVAQSPRYKIIEKRQSVAFWCNPISGHATLYWYQQILGQGPKLLIQFQNNGVVDDSQLPKDRFSAERLKGVDSTLKIQPAKLEDSAVYLCASSLTGLLDEQYFGPGTRLTVT.

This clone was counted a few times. The DNA for the CDR3 is TGCAGCGTATGGGGCGGGGATACAGATACGCAGTATTTT. It codes for CSVWGGDTDTQYF. This rearrangement joins TRBV29-1 to TRBJ2-3; tentatively, D is TRBD2 (6 bases). This CDR3 has 13 amino acids. V was cut by 6 bases and J by 3 bases, with 13 bases left in between. The germline V gene encodes CDR1 SQVTM and CDR2 ANQGSEA.

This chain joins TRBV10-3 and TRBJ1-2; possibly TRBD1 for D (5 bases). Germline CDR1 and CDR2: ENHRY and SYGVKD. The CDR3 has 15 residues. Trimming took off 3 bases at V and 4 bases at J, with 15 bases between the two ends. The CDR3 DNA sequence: TGTGCCATCAGTGAAAGTGGTAGGGACTTCTATGGCTACACCTTC. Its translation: CAISESGRDFYGYTF.

The CDR3 sequence: CASRYRGDTIYEQYF. DNA for the CDR3: TGTGCCAGCAGGTATCGTGGGGACACGATCTACGAGCAGTACTTC. The chain uses TRBV2 and TRBJ2-7, with a tentative D call TRBD1 (6 bases). The V end lost 6 bases, the J end lost 3 bases, and 18 bases lay between the germline ends. Germline V gives CDR1 SNHLY, CDR2 FYNNEI. This CDR3 has 15 amino acids.

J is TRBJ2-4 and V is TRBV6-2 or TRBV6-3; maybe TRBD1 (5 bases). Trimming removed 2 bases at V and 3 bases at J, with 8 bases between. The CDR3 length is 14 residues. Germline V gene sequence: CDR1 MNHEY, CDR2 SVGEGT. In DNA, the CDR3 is TGTGCCAGCAGTTACACAGGTCTCAAAAACATTCAGTACTTC. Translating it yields CASSYTGLKNIQYF.

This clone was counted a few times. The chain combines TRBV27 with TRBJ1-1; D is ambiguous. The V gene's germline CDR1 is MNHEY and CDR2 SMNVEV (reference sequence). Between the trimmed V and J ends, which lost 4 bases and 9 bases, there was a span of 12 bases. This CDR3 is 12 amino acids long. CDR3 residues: CASSSTGEKAFF. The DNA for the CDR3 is TGTGCCAGCAGTTCTACGGGTGAGAAAGCTTTCTTT.

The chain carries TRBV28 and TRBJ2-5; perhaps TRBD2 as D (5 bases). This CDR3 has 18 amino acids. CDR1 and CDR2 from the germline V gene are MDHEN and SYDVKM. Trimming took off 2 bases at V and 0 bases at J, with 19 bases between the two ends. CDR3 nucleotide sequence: TGTGCCAGCAGTTTAGGCTTGCTAGAGGGCGGGTACCAAGAGACCCAGTACTTC. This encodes CASSLGLLEGGYQETQYF.

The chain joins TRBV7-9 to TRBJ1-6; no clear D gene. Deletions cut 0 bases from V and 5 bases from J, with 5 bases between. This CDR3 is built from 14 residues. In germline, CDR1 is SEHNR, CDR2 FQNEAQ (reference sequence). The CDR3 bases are TGTGCCAGCAGCTTAGCCCGGGATAATTCACCCCTCCACTTT. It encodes CASSLARDNSPLHF.

The CDR3 loop reads CASSFPRQVPSPLNQPQHF. CDR3 sequence (DNA): TGTGCCAGCAGTTTCCCCCGACAGGTTCCGTCCCCACTCAATCAGCCCCAGCATTTT. The chain has TRBV28 and TRBJ1-5; D perhaps matches TRBD1 (6 bases). Germline V gene data show CDR1 as MDHEN and CDR2 as SYDVKM. V was cut by 3 bases and J by 3 bases, with 24 bases left in between. CDR3 size: 19 residues.

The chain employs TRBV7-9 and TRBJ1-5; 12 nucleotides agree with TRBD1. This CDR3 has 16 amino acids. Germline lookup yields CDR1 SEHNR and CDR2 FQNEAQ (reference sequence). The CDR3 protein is CAVDGTGGRSNQPQHF. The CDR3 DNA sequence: TGTGCGGTAGATGGGACAGGGGGCCGAAGCAATCAGCCCCAGCATTTT.

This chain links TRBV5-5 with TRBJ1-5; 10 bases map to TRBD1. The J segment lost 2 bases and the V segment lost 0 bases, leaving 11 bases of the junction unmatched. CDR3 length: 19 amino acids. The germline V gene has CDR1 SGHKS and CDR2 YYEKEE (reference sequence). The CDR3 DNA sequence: TGTGCCAGCAGCTTGGCCGTGGGGACAGGGGCAATCGGCAATCAGCCCCAGCATTTT. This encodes CASSLAVGTGAIGNQPQHF.

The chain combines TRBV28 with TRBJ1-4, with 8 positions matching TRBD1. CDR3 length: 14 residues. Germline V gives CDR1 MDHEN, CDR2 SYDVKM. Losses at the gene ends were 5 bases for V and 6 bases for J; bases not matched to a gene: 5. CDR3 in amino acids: CASSPGGLDEKLFF. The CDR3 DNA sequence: TGTGCCAGCAGTCCAGGGGGCTTGGATGAAAAACTGTTTTTT.

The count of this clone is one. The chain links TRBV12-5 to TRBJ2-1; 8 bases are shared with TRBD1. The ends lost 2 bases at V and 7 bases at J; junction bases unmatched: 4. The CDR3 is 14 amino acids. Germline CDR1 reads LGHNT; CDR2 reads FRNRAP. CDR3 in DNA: TGTGCTAGTGGTTTGCAGGGGGCGAGGAATGAGCAGTTCTTC. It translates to CASGLQGARNEQFF.

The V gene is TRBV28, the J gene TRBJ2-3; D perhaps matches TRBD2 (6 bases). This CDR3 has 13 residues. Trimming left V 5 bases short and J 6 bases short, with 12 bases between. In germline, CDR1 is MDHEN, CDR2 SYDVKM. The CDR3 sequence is CASSGGESDTQYF. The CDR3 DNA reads TGTGCCAGCAGTGGCGGGGAGAGCGATACGCAGTATTTT.